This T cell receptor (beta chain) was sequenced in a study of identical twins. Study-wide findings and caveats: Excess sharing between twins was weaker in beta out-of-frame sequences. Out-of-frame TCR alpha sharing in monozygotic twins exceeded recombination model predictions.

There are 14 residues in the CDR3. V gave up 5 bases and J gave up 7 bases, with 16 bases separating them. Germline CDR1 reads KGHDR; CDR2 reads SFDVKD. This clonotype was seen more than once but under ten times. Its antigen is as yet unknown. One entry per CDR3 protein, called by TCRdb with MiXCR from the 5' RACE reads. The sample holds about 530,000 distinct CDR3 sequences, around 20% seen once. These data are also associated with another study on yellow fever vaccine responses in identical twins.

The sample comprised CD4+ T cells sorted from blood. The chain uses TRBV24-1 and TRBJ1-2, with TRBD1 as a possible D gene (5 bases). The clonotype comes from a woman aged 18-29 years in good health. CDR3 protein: CATSAPLGGGGYTF. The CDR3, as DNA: TGTGCCACCAGTGCCCCGCTTGGGGGTGGTGGCTACACCTTC.